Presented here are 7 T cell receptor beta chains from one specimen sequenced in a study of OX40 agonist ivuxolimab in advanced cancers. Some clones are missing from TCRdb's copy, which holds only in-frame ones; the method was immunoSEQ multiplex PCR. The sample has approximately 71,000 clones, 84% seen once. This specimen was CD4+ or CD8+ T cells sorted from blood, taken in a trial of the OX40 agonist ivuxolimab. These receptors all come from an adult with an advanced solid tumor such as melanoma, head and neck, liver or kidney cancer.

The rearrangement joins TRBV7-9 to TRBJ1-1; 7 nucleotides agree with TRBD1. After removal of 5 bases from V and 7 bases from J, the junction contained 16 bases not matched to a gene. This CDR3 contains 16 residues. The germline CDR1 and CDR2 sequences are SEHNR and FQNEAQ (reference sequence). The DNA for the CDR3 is TGTGCCAGCAGCCCGGCGCCGGGACAGCCGGGTGATGAAGCTTTCTTT. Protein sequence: CASSPAPGQPGDEAFF.

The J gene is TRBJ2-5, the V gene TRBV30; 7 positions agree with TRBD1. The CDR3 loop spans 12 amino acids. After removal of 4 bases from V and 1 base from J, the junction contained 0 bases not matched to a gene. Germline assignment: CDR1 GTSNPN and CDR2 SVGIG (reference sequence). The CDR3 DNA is TGTGCCTGGAAGGGGGCCCAAGAGACCCAGTACTTC. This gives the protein CAWKGAQETQYF.

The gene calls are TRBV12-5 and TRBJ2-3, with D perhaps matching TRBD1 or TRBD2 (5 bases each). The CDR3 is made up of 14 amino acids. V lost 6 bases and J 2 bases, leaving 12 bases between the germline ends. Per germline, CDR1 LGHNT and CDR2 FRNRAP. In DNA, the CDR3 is TGTGCTAGTGGCCCCGGGACCCTCACAGATACGCAGTATTTT. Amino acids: CASGPGTLTDTQYF.

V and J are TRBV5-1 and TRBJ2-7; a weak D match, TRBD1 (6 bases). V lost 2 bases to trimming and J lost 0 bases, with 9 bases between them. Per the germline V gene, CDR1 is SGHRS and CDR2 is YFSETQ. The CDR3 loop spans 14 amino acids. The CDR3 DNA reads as TGCGCCAGCAGCTTCGGACAGCTCTCCTACGAGCAGTACTTC. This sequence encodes CASSFGQLSYEQYF.

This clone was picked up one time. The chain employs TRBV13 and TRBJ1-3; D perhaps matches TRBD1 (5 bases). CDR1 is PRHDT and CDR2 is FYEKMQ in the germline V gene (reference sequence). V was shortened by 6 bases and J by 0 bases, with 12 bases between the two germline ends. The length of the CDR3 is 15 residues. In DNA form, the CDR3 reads TGTGCCAGCAGGCTGCCAGGGACCTCTGGAAACACCATATATTTT. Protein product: CASRLPGTSGNTIYF.

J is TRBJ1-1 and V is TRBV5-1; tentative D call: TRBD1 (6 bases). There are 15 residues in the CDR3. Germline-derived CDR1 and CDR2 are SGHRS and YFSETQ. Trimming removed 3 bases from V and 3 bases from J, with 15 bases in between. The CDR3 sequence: CASSSSRGADTEAFF. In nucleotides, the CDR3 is TGCGCCAGCAGCTCAAGTCGGGGGGCGGACACTGAAGCTTTCTTT.

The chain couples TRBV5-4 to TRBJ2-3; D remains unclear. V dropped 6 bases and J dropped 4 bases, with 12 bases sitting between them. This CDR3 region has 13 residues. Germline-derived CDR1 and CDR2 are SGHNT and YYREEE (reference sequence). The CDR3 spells CASTPPGADTQYF. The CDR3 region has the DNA TGTGCCAGCACCCCCCCGGGCGCAGATACGCAGTATTTT.